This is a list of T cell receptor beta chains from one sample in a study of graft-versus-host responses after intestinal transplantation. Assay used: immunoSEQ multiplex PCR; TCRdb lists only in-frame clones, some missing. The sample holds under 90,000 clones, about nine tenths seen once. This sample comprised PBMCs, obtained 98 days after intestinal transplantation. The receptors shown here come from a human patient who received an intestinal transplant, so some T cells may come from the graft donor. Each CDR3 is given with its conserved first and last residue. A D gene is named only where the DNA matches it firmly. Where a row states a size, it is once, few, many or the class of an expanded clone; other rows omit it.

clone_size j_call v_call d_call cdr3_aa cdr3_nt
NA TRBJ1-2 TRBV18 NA CASSPRGWWYGYTF TGTGCCAGCTCACCACGGGGGTGGTGGTATGGCTACACCTTC
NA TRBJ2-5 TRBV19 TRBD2 CASSMFPTSGQETQYF TGTGCCAGTAGTATGTTTCCTACTAGCGGGCAAGAGACCCAGTACTTC
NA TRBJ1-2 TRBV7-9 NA CASSLYGEGYTF TGTGCCAGCAGCTTATATGGGGAAGGCTACACCTTC
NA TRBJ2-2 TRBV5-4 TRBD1 CASSLRDRGPGELFF TGTGCCAGCAGCCTCCGGGACAGGGGGCCCGGGGAGCTGTTTTTT
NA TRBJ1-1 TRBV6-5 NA CASSFNKNTEAFF TGTGCCAGCAGTTTTAACAAGAACACTGAAGCTTTCTTT
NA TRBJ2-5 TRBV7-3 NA CASSLAGGGKTQYF TGTGCCAGCAGCTTAGCTGGGGGCGGGAAGACCCAGTACTTC
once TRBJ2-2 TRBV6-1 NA CASSDQGEFGELFF TGTGCCAGCAGTGATCAGGGAGAGTTCGGGGAGCTGTTTTTT
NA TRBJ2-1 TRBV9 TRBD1 CASSVAGQGYYNEQFF TGTGCCAGCAGCGTAGCGGGACAGGGCTACTACAATGAGCAGTTCTTC
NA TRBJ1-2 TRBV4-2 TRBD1 CASSQDNRGFGYTF TGTGCCAGCAGCCAAGATAACAGGGGGTTTGGCTACACCTTC
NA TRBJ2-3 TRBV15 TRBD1 CATSGRRDRGWTDTQYF TGTGCCACCAGCGGGCGCCGGGACAGGGGATGGACAGATACGCAGTATTTT
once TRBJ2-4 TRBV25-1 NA CASRGLTLDIQYF TGTGCCAGCAGGGGATTGACGCTGGACATTCAGTACTTC
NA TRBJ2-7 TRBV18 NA CASSPPGLASSYEQYF TGTGCCAGCTCACCACCAGGGCTAGCGAGCTCCTACGAGCAGTACTTC
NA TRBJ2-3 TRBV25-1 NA CASSPGEADTQYF TGTGCCAGCAGCCCCGGGGAGGCAGATACGCAGTATTTT
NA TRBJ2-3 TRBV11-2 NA CASSPRLVITDTQYF TGTGCCAGCAGCCCTCGCCTAGTAATCACAGATACGCAGTATTTT
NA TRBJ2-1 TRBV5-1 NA CASSLGVSNEQFF TGCGCCAGCAGCTTGGGAGTGTCGAATGAGCAGTTCTTC
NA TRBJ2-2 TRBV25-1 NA CASSGGDRITGELFF TGTGCCAGCAGCGGGGGAGATCGGATCACCGGGGAGCTGTTTTTT
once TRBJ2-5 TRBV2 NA CASKVGLRGQETQYF TGTGCCAGCAAAGTTGGGTTGCGCGGACAAGAGACCCAGTACTTC
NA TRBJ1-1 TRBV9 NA CASSVGTAEAFF TGTGCCAGCAGCGTAGGGACGGCCGAAGCTTTCTTT
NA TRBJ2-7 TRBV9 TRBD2 CASSVDGLAGGFGEQYF TGTGCCAGCAGCGTAGACGGTCTAGCGGGAGGGTTTGGCGAGCAGTACTTC
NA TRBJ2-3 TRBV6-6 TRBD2 CASRGTSPITDTQYF TGTGCCAGCAGGGGGACTAGCCCTATCACAGATACGCAGTATTTT
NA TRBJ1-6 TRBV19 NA CASSLGLKSPISPLHF TGTGCCAGTAGCCTGGGACTCAAATCACCAATTTCACCCCTCCACTTT
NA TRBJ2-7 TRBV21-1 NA CASSPPWGTNYPYEQYF TGTGCCAGCAGCCCACCATGGGGGACTAATTACCCCTACGAGCAGTACTTC
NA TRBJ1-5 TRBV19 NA CASSIEGWYSNQPQHF TGTGCCAGTAGTATAGAAGGGTGGTATAGCAATCAGCCCCAGCATTTT
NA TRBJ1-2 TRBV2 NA CASTFATGDAYGYTF TGTGCCAGTACATTCGCCACAGGAGACGCCTATGGCTACACCTTC
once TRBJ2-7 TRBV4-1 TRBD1 CASSQDVVAGGEYEQYF TGCGCCAGCAGCCAAGATGTCGTCGCAGGGGGCGAATACGAGCAGTACTTC
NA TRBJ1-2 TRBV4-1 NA CASSQNTPASYGYTF TGTGCCAGCAGCCAAAACACTCCTGCGTCCTATGGCTACACCTTC
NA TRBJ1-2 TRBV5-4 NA CASSLTGPAERNYGYTF TGTGCCAGCAGCTTAACCGGGCCTGCCGAGCGGAACTATGGCTACACCTTC
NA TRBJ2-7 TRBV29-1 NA CSVARGVGGPGGYEQYF TGCAGCGTTGCTCGGGGGGTGGGGGGGCCCGGCGGCTACGAGCAGTACTTC
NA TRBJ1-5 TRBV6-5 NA CASRTDGNQPQHF TGTGCCAGCAGAACGGACGGCAATCAGCCCCAGCATTTT
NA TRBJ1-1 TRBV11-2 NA CASSYPGGVDTEAFF TGTGCCAGCAGCTACCCTGGAGGGGTCGACACTGAAGCTTTCTTT
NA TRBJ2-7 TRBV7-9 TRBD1 CASSLPGTVSSYEQYF TGTGCCAGCAGCTTACCCGGGACAGTGAGCTCCTACGAGCAGTACTTC
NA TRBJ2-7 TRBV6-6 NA CASSDTYEQYF TGTGCCAGCAGTGACACCTACGAGCAGTACTTC
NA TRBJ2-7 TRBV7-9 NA CASSLRQGSYEQYF TGTGCCAGCAGCTTAAGGCAGGGATCCTACGAGCAGTACTTC
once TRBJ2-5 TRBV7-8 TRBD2 CASSTGRLAGIQETQYF TGTGCCAGCAGCACTGGTAGGCTAGCGGGTATTCAAGAGACCCAGTACTTC
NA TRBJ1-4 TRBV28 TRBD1 CASRPTQGSGEKLFF TGTGCCAGCAGACCCACACAGGGGTCGGGTGAAAAACTGTTTTTT
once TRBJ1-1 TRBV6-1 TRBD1 CASSVHRDRAGGTEAFF TGTGCCAGCAGTGTCCACCGGGACAGGGCCGGGGGCACTGAAGCTTTCTTT
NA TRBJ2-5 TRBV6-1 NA CASSQSLGETQYF TGTGCCAGCAGCCAATCTCTTGGGGAGACCCAGTACTTC
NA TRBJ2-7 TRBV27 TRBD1 CASSFVGTGIYEQYF TGTGCCAGCAGTTTCGTGGGGACAGGGATCTACGAGCAGTACTTC
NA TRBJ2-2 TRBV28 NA CASSLNTGELFF TGTGCCAGCAGTCTTAACACCGGGGAGCTGTTTTTT
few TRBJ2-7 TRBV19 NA CASASRDLSYEQYF TGTGCCAGTGCTTCCCGGGACCTCTCCTACGAGCAGTACTTC
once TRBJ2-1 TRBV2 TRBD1 CASSEGTGPYNEQFF TGTGCCAGCAGTGAAGGGACAGGCCCCTACAATGAGCAGTTCTTC
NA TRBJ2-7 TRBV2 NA CASSGQTLGKQYF TGTGCCAGCAGTGGACAGACGTTGGGCAAGCAGTACTTC
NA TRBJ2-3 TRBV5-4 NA CASSASPLDTQYF TGTGCCAGCAGCGCGAGTCCCCTAGATACGCAGTATTTT
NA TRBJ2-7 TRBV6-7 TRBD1 CASSYPPSQTGVEQYF TGTGCCAGCAGTTACCCCCCCTCACAGACAGGGGTCGAGCAGTACTTC
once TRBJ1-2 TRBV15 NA CATSREALTPNYNYGYTF TGTGCCACCAGCAGAGAGGCCCTAACTCCCAACTATAACTATGGCTACACCTTC
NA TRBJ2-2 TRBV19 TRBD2 CASSIAGGPKNTGELFF TGTGCCAGTAGTATAGCGGGAGGCCCTAAGAACACCGGGGAGCTGTTTTTT
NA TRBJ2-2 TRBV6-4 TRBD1 CASWRGQGNTGELFF TGTGCCAGCTGGAGGGGACAGGGGAACACCGGGGAGCTGTTTTTT
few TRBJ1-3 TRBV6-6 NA CASSEQVGNTIYF TGTGCCAGCAGCGAACAGGTTGGAAACACCATATATTTT
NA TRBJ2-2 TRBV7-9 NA CASSWGAPGELFF TGTGCCAGCAGCTGGGGGGCCCCCGGGGAGCTGTTCTTT
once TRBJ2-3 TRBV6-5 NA CASSDSGKTDTQYF TGTGCCAGCAGTGACTCCGGGAAGACAGATACGCAGTATTTT